This T cell receptor beta chain comes out of a study of CD8+ T cells in alopecia areata. Findings and limits, study-wide: Among the top 100, expanded CD8+ clones were significantly decreased by tofacitinib, as was scalp clonality. Clarity of TCR sharing across patients fell short of that in mice, possibly HLA-related.

It was cDNA, reverse transcribed from extracted RNA, that served as the sequencing template. Only in-frame clones appear in the TCRdb table, and some are missing; sequencing was by immunoSEQ multiplex PCR. The profile shows 150,000 to 200,000 clones, roughly three fifths of them singletons. Indicated treatment: oral pan-JAK inhibitor, 5-10 mg twice daily. Patients with alopecia areata provided lesional scalp punch biopsies as well as peripheral blood. About this clone itself: Its antigen is not known.

Between the trimmed V and J ends, which lost 4 bases and 4 bases, there was a span of 16 bases. Germline loops: CDR1 SNHLY, CDR2 FYNNEI. The CDR3 is 15 amino acids. The starting material was CD8+ T cells sorted from blood, obtained at week 24, from a patient treated with tofacitinib. The origin of this receptor is a human donor with alopecia areata. V usage is TRBV2 and J usage is TRBJ2-5; D remains ambiguous. CDR3 sequence: CASSADGRAVETQYF. For the CDR3, the DNA is TGTGCCAGCAGTGCCGACGGAAGGGCGGTAGAGACCCAGTACTTC.